This T cell receptor beta chain is drawn from a study of response to subunit inactivated influenza vaccine. Study-wide findings and caveats: After each seasonal influenza vaccination, few new T cells are recruited, the authors suggested.

TCRdb re-called the RT-PCR reads through MiXCR, storing one row per CDR3 protein. In the table there are approximately 530,000 distinct CDR3 sequences, roughly 13% of which are singletons. Germline CDR1 DFQATT, CDR2 SNEGSKA (reference sequence). With 6 bases removed from V and 3 bases from J, the gap between germline ends came to 24 bases. The CDR3 runs to 16 residues. Concerning this clonotype: No antigen is known for it.

The rearrangement uses TRBV20-1 and TRBJ2-7; D not resolved. The source was PBMCs from blood, collected more than 35 days after vaccination. This sequence was found in a man in his fifties who received an inactivated influenza vaccine. Here the CDR3 reads CSAPRPSLVLIYEQYF. The CDR3 DNA reads as TGCAGTGCCCCGAGACCAAGCCTAGTTCTCATCTACGAGCAGTACTTC.